This TCR beta chain stems from a study of T cells in Graves' hyperthyroidism and ophthalmopathy. General study results and limits: Most clonotypes expanded in thyroid above 0.001 were likewise present in blood.

V lost 4 bases, J lost 3 bases, and 9 bases lay in between. The CDR3 sequence is 13 residues long. From germline, CDR1 is SGHTA and CDR2 FQGNSA. This clonotype has at least ten counts. Its antigen is currently unknown. The source material, RNA transcripts, was used to amplify TCR beta CDR3 regions. First-round RT-PCR targeting the TCR CDR3 was performed with the HTBI primer set. TCRdb recomputed calls from the multiplex PCR reads with MiXCR, one row per CDR3 protein. The sample has 600,000 or so distinct CDR3 sequences; about 43% are singletons. V and J are TRBV7-2 and TRBJ2-5, with D maybe TRBD1 (6 bases). The sequencing sample was made of peripheral blood or thyroid tissue (not recorded which). The origin of this receptor is a woman younger than 30 with Graves' hyperthyroidism. The chain's CDR3 is CASSWTVEETQYF. The CDR3 DNA sequence: TGTGCCAGCAGCTGGACAGTAGAAGAGACCCAGTACTTC.